These T cell receptor beta chains were read from a single sample in a study of lymphopenia after photon versus proton radiotherapy. The table came from immunoSEQ multiplex PCR; TCRdb's copy has only in-frame clones and leaves some out. The table records tens of thousands of clones, about 94% of them present only once. This material consisted of peripheral blood, taken from a patient treated with photon-based radiotherapy. Every receptor here comes from a woman aged 45 to 65 with cholangiocarcinoma. Both conserved end residues are part of each CDR3. The order of the fields is V gene, J gene, D gene, clone size, CDR3 protein, CDR3 DNA. The D gene is left open where the match is weak. A row's size may be missing; if present it is once, few, many or a size class.

TRBV9	TRBJ1-6	TRBD1	.	CASSVGTGTLNSPLHF	TGTGCCAGCAGCGTGGGGACAGGGACCCTTAATTCACCCCTCCACTTT
TRBV5-1	TRBJ1-1	TRBD1	.	CASSWTGGRNTEAFF	TGCGCCAGCAGCTGGACAGGGGGAAGAAACACTGAAGCTTTCTTT
TRBV10-3	TRBJ1-2	TRBD1	.	CASRQGEFSYTF	TGTGCCTCTAGACAGGGGGAATTTAGCTACACCTTC
TRBV19	TRBJ1-1	.	.	CASSIGAHGTEAFF	TGTGCCAGTAGTATAGGGGCCCACGGCACTGAAGCTTTCTTT
TRBV4-3	TRBJ1-1	TRBD1	once	CASSRETGLNAEAFF	TGCGCCAGCAGCCGAGAGACAGGGCTGAACGCTGAAGCTTTCTTT
TRBV6-6	TRBJ2-2	.	.	CASSDPWTATGELFF	TGTGCCAGCAGTGACCCATGGACAGCCACCGGGGAGCTGTTTTTT
TRBV7-2	TRBJ1-1	.	.	CASSLALDRSREAFF	TGTGCCAGCAGCTTAGCCTTAGACAGGTCCCGGGAGGCTTTCTTT
TRBV30	TRBJ2-7	TRBD2	.	CAWGRDEQYF	TGTGCCTGGGGGAGGGACGAGCAGTACTTC
TRBV19	TRBJ2-7	.	once	CASSITAHEQYF	TGTGCCAGTAGTATCACAGCCCACGAGCAGTACTTC
TRBV7-9	TRBJ1-2	TRBD1	.	CASSPGGWQNYGYTF	TGTGCCAGCAGCCCAGGGGGGTGGCAGAACTATGGCTACACCTTC
TRBV7-2	TRBJ2-5	.	.	CASSLDSRETQYF	TGTGCCAGCAGCCTTGATAGCAGGGAGACCCAGTACTTC
TRBV12-2	TRBJ1-1	.	.	CASRLSPGNTEAFF	TGTGCAAGTCGCTTATCACCTGGGAACACTGAAGCTTTCTTT
TRBV29-1	TRBJ1-2	.	.	CSVRPLYEGPGYTF	TGCAGCGTTCGACCACTCTACGAGGGGCCTGGCTACACCTTC
TRBV25-1	TRBJ2-7	.	.	CASSENYEQYF	TGTGCCAGCAGTGAAAACTACGAGCAGTACTTC
TRBV4-3	TRBJ2-5	TRBD2	once	CASSHTSGGQETQYF	TGCGCCAGCAGCCACACTAGCGGGGGACAAGAGACCCAGTACTTC
TRBV7-2	TRBJ1-5	.	.	CASSFDSYSNQPQHF	TGTGCCAGCAGCTTTGACAGTTATAGCAATCAGCCCCAGCATTTT
TRBV7-2	TRBJ1-2	.	.	CASSPYGTTPGSGGYTF	TGTGCCAGCAGCCCGTACGGGACGACCCCGGGTAGTGGTGGCTACACCTTC
TRBV5-1	TRBJ1-1	.	.	CASSFTTADTEAFF	TGCGCCAGCAGCTTTACGACGGCGGACACTGAAGCTTTCTTT
TRBV7-9	TRBJ2-1	TRBD1	.	CASSPRGTGGFNEQFF	TGTGCCAGCAGCCCCAGGGGGACAGGGGGTTTCAATGAGCAGTTCTTC
TRBV12-5	TRBJ2-1	.	.	CASGELSFFDEQFF	TGTGCTAGTGGAGAGCTAAGCTTTTTTGATGAGCAGTTCTTC
TRBV7-2	TRBJ1-1	.	.	CASSLQGGTEAFF	TGTGCCAGCAGCCTCCAGGGTGGCACTGAAGCTTTCTTT
TRBV25-1	TRBJ1-3	.	.	CASQKGPGNTIYF	TGTGCCAGTCAAAAAGGCCCAGGAAACACCATATATTTT
TRBV4-3	TRBJ2-5	.	.	CASSQDLRLGETQYF	TGCGCCAGCAGCCAAGATCTAAGACTAGGGGAGACCCAGTACTTC
TRBV5-1	TRBJ2-7	.	.	CASSNVKIARGDEQYF	TGCGCCAGCAGCAACGTGAAGATTGCTAGAGGGGACGAGCAGTACTTC
TRBV29-1	TRBJ2-3	TRBD2	.	CSVEDWSGGVVDTQYF	TGCAGCGTTGAAGATTGGAGCGGGGGGGTAGTGGATACGCAGTATTTT
TRBV7-2	TRBJ2-1	TRBD2	.	CASSLAGTSGGTYNEQFF	TGTGCCAGCAGCTTAGCGGGGACTAGCGGGGGGACTTACAATGAGCAGTTCTTC
TRBV7-2	TRBJ1-6	TRBD1	.	CASSFLDRENSPLHF	TGTGCCAGCAGCTTCCTGGACAGGGAGAATTCACCCCTCCACTTT
TRBV7-9	TRBJ1-2	.	.	CASQLRRGYGYTF	TGTGCCAGTCAGTTGAGGCGAGGCTATGGCTACACCTTC
TRBV29-1	TRBJ2-3	TRBD2	.	CSVEAYIGLGSTDTQYF	TGCAGCGTTGAAGCCTATATCGGACTAGGTAGCACAGATACGCAGTATTTT
TRBV30	TRBJ2-7	TRBD1	.	CAGTEGSYEQYF	TGTGCCGGGACAGAAGGCTCCTACGAGCAGTACTTC
TRBV19	TRBJ1-1	.	.	CASSIVWGEAFF	TGTGCCAGTAGTATAGTATGGGGAGAAGCTTTCTTT
TRBV5-1	TRBJ1-2	.	.	CASSSLGGISYGYTF	TGCGCCAGCAGCAGTCTTGGGGGAATCTCCTATGGCTACACCTTC
TRBV18	TRBJ1-1	.	.	CASSPQRGVNTEAFF	TGTGCCAGCTCACCACAACGGGGCGTGAACACTGAAGCTTTCTTT
TRBV18	TRBJ2-7	.	.	CASSPESLYEQYF	TGTGCCAGCTCACCTGAGAGCCTCTACGAGCAGTACTTC
TRBV11-2	TRBJ1-3	.	.	CASSLLSVGGNTIYF	TGTGCCAGCAGCTTATTGTCTGTGGGTGGAAACACCATATATTTT